Sequencing of this T cell receptor beta chain was carried out in a study of blood T cell repertoires in COVID-19. The protocol was immunoSEQ multiplex PCR, while the TCRdb copy is restricted to in-frame clones and leaves out a portion. The sample shows under 65,000 clones, roughly 87% of them seen only once. Trimming removed 2 bases from V and 4 bases from J; junction bases left unmatched: 5. The germline V gene encodes CDR1 LGHDT and CDR2 YNNKEL (reference sequence). CDR3 length equals 16 residues. V gene TRBV3-1 (or the pseudogene TRBV3-2) combines with J gene TRBJ2-3; the match to TRBD2 covers 11 bases. The source is a woman older than 75 with COVID-19, enrolled during active disease. Sequenced input: peripheral blood. CDR3 region: CASSQQLAGVADTQYF. The CDR3 bases are TGTGCCAGCAGCCAACAACTAGCGGGGGTGGCAGATACGCAGTATTTT.